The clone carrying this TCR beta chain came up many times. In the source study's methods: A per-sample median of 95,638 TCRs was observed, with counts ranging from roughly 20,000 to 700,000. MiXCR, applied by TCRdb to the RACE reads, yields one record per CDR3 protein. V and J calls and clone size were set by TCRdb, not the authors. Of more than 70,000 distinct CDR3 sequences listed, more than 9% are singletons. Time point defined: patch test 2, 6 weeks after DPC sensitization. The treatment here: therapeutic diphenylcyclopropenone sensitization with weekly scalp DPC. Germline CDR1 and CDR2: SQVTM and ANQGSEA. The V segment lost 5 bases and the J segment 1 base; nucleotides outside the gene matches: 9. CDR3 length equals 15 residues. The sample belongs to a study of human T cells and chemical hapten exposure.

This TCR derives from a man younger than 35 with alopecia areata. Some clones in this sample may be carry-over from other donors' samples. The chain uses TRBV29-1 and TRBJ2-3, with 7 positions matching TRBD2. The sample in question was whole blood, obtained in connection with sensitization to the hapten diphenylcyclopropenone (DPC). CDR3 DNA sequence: TGCAGCGTTATCTTTCAGGGAGGGGGCACAGATACGCAGTATTTT. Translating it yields CSVIFQGGGTDTQYF.